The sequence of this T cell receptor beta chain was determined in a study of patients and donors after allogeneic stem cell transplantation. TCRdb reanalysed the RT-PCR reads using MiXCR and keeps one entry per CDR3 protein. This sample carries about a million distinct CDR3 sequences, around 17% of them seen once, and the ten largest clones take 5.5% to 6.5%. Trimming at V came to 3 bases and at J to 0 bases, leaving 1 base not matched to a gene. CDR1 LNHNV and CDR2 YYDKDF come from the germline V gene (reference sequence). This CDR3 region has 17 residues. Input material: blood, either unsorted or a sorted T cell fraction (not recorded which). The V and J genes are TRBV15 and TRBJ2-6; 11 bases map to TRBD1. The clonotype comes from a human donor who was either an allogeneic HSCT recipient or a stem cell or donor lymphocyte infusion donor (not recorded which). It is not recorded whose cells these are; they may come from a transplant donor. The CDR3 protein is CATSRDRGHSGANVLTF. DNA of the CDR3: TGTGCCACCAGCAGGGACAGGGGGCACTCTGGGGCCAACGTCCTGACTTTC.